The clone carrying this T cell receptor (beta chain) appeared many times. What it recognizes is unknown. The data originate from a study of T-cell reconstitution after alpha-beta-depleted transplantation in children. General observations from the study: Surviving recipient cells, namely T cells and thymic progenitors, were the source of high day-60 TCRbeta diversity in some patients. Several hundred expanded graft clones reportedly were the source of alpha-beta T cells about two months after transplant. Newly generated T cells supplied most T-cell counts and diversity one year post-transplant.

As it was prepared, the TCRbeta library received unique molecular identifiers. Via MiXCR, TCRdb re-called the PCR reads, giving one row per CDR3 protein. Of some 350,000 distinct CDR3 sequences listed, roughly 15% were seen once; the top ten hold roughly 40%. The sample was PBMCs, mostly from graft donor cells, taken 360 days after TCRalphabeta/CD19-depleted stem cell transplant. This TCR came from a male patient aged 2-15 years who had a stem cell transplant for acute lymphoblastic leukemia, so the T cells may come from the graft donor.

This CDR3 reads CASSLIPYEQYF. The CDR3 coding sequence is TGTGCCAGCAGTTTAATCCCCTACGAGCAGTACTTC. J is TRBJ2-7 and V is TRBV7-8; the D is unclear. The CDR3 loop spans 12 amino acids. Germline V gives CDR1 SGHVS, CDR2 FQNEAQ. V was cut by 6 bases and J by 2 bases, with 8 bases left in between.